Listed below are T cell receptor beta chains from one sample, sequenced in a study of T cell responses to AZD1222 COVID-19 vaccine. Only in-frame clones appear in the TCRdb table, and some are missing; sequencing was by immunoSEQ multiplex PCR. The sample has 180,000 or so clones, approximately 95% seen once. The sequenced sample was peripheral blood, obtained 28 days after the second dose of the MenACWY control vaccine. These receptors all come from an adult who received the MenACWY meningococcal vaccine as a control. Each CDR3 is given with its conserved first and last residue. The D gene is left open where the match is weak. Only part of the rows carry a size: once, few, many, or a class if the clone is expanded.

V	size	J	D	DNA	CDR3
TRBV2	-	TRBJ1-5	-	TGTGCCAGCAGCCCCCTGGGGGGCAATCAGCCCCAGCATTTT	CASSPLGGNQPQHF
TRBV6-5	-	TRBJ2-7	TRBD1	TGTGCCAGCAGTTACCGGGGACAGGGTTCCGAGCAGTACTTC	CASSYRGQGSEQYF
TRBV7-9	-	TRBJ1-5	-	TGTGCCAGCAGCTTAGGATCTGGGGACCTAAGCAATCAGCCCCAGCATTTT	CASSLGSGDLSNQPQHF
TRBV10-3	-	TRBJ1-5	-	TGTGCCATCAGTGATAAAGGGAAGGGAAATCAGCCCCAGCATTTT	CAISDKGKGNQPQHF
TRBV18	-	TRBJ1-1	TRBD1	TGTGCCAGCTCAGTCGACAGGGGCACTGAAGCTTTCTTT	CASSVDRGTEAFF
TRBV3-1/TRBV3-2	-	TRBJ1-4	-	TGTGCCAGCAGCCAAGGGGGGAGGACTGCCCTTGGAGGGAAACTGTTTTTT	CASSQGGRTALGGKLFF
TRBV30	once	TRBJ1-6	-	TGTGCCTGGAGGGGTGTTGGGGGGGCTCGAGGCTACGATTCACCCCTCCACTTT	CAWRGVGGARGYDSPLHF
TRBV4-1	-	TRBJ1-2	TRBD1	TGCGCCAGCAGCTTCGGCGGACAGGGGTATCAGGGTGGCTACACCTTC	CASSFGGQGYQGGYTF
TRBV7-9	-	TRBJ2-7	-	TGTGCCAGCAGCTTGAGGGATTACGAGCAGTACTTC	CASSLRDYEQYF
TRBV30	-	TRBJ1-2	TRBD1	TGTGCCTGGAGTCGACAGGGAGATGGCTACACCTTC	CAWSRQGDGYTF
TRBV9	-	TRBJ1-2	TRBD1	TGTGCCAGCAGCGGTGGGACAGGGGCCTATGGCTACACCTTC	CASSGGTGAYGYTF
TRBV5-1	-	TRBJ2-6	-	TGCGCCAGCCGCCGGGTGGGCTCTGGGGCCAACGTCCTGACTTTC	CASRRVGSGANVLTF
TRBV6-5	-	TRBJ2-5	-	TGTGCCAGCACCCCTGAAGGGGAGGAGACCCAGTACTTC	CASTPEGEETQYF
TRBV19	-	TRBJ1-1	-	TGTGCCAGCAGTCGGCAGCCTGAAGCTTTCTTT	CASSRQPEAFF
TRBV30	-	TRBJ1-2	-	TGTGCCTGGAGTGGTGGGGGTCGGGGCTATGGCTACACCTTC	CAWSGGGRGYGYTF
TRBV28	-	TRBJ1-1	-	TGTGCCAGCAGTTTAAAGGGGGGGAATGAAGCTTTCTTT	CASSLKGGNEAFF
TRBV7-2	-	TRBJ2-5	TRBD2	TGTGCCAGCAGCCCCCAAGCGGGGGGGGCGTTCTTAGAGACCCAGTACTTC	CASSPQAGGAFLETQYF
TRBV3-1/TRBV3-2	few	TRBJ2-7	-	TGTGCCAGCAGCCAAGGTCCGCAGGGCGAGCAGTACTTC	CASSQGPQGEQYF
TRBV24-1	-	TRBJ2-1	TRBD1	TGTGCCACCAGTGATGCCGGGACAGGAACCTACAATGAGCAGTTCTTC	CATSDAGTGTYNEQFF
TRBV7-2	-	TRBJ2-5	-	TGTGCCAGCAGCCCGTGGACAGCCAACCAAGAGACCCAGTACTTC	CASSPWTANQETQYF
TRBV5-1	-	TRBJ1-3	-	TGCGCCAGCAGCTTGACTACAGGCTCTGGAAACACCATATATTTT	CASSLTTGSGNTIYF
TRBV3-1/TRBV3-2	-	TRBJ2-3	-	TGTGCCAGCAGCCAGGTTAGCGGTAGCACAGATACGCAGTATTTT	CASSQVSGSTDTQYF
TRBV28	-	TRBJ1-5	-	TGTGCCAGCATCCGTCAGGGGCGCAATCAGCCCCAGCATTTT	CASIRQGRNQPQHF
TRBV5-8	-	TRBJ1-5	-	TGTGCCAGCAGCGCCGGGACGGAGAGCAATCAGCCCCAGCATTTT	CASSAGTESNQPQHF
TRBV11-2	-	TRBJ1-2	TRBD1	TGTGCCAGCAGCTTAGTCTGGCAGGGGGCAGGGGGCTACACCTTC	CASSLVWQGAGGYTF
TRBV5-6	-	TRBJ2-7	TRBD1	TGTGCCAGCAGCTCCCCCCTCGGGACAGCCACGAAAGAGCAGTACTTC	CASSSPLGTATKEQYF
TRBV5-1	-	TRBJ2-7	-	TGCGCCAGCAGCTTGGAGCTAAACACCTACGAGCAGTACTTC	CASSLELNTYEQYF
TRBV30	-	TRBJ1-5	-	TGTGCCTGGAGTGTAAATCTCAATCAGCCCCAGCATTTT	CAWSVNLNQPQHF
TRBV29-1	-	TRBJ2-5	-	TGCAGCGTTGACCCCAGCCAAGAGACCCAGTACTTC	CSVDPSQETQYF
TRBV5-1	-	TRBJ2-1	-	TGCGCCAGCAGCTGGGGGGGACAGAGCAATGAGCAGTTCTTC	CASSWGGQSNEQFF
TRBV5-1	-	TRBJ1-3	-	TGCGCCAGCAGCTTAACCGGGACGGGCTCTGGAAACACCATATATTTT	CASSLTGTGSGNTIYF
TRBV6-1	-	TRBJ1-5	-	TGTGCCAGCAGTGAAGTTGGCAATCAGCCCCAGCATTTT	CASSEVGNQPQHF
TRBV20-1	-	TRBJ1-6	TRBD1	TGCAGTGCTAGTGGATGGGACAGGAGAAATTCACCCCTCCACTTT	CSASGWDRRNSPLHF
TRBV7-9	-	TRBJ2-7	-	TGTGCCAGCAGCTCGAGAAGGGACTTCGAGCCAGGGCAGTACTTC	CASSSRRDFEPGQYF
TRBV7-2	-	TRBJ1-5	-	TGTGCCAGCAGCTACACCGACAGGCTGAATCAGCCCCAGCATTTT	CASSYTDRLNQPQHF
TRBV5-4	-	TRBJ1-1	-	TGTGCCAGCAGCGCCGGAACCAGACAGAACACTGAAGCTTTCTTT	CASSAGTRQNTEAFF
TRBV6-4	-	TRBJ2-1	TRBD2	TGTGCCAGCAGTGAGGGGAGCGGGGCCCCCTACAATGAGCAGTTCTTC	CASSEGSGAPYNEQFF
TRBV2	once	TRBJ1-5	TRBD1	TGTGCCAGCAGTGAAGGACAGGGCTATCAGCCCCAGCATTTT	CASSEGQGYQPQHF
TRBV5-5	-	TRBJ2-5	-	TGTGCCAGCAGCTCGCTAGATTTCCAAGAGACCCAGTACTTC	CASSSLDFQETQYF
TRBV18	-	TRBJ1-3	-	TGTGCCAGCTCACCCCAGCGAACCCGCCCGGGGGGTACTGGAAACACCATATATTTT	CASSPQRTRPGGTGNTIYF
TRBV3-1/TRBV3-2	once	TRBJ2-1	-	TGTGCCAGCAGCCAAGATCGGGGCGGGTTACAGTTCTTC	CASSQDRGGLQFF
TRBV27	-	TRBJ1-1	-	TGTGCCAGCAGTTTAAGGGGGTCCGGCGCTTTCTTT	CASSLRGSGAFF
TRBV6-4	-	TRBJ1-1	TRBD1	TGTGCCAGCAGGATGACAGGGGGGCGCGGGGAAGCTTTCTTT	CASRMTGGRGEAFF
TRBV11-1	-	TRBJ1-1	TRBD1	TGTGCCAGCAGCCAGGTTCTGGGACAGGGGGCGACTGAAGCTTTCTTT	CASSQVLGQGATEAFF
TRBV3-1/TRBV3-2	-	TRBJ2-5	-	TGTGCCAGCAGCCCGTATGGGGGCCAAGAGACCCAGTACTTC	CASSPYGGQETQYF
TRBV2	-	TRBJ1-1	TRBD1	TGTGCCAGCAGTGAGGGACAGGGGAACACTGAAGCTTTCTTT	CASSEGQGNTEAFF
TRBV10-3	once	TRBJ1-1	-	TGTGCCATCAGTGAGCCGGGCAGGGCGGCCCACACTGAAGCTTTCTTT	CAISEPGRAAHTEAFF
TRBV19	-	TRBJ1-5	-	TGTGCCAGTAGTTCGGGGCCACAGTCGAGAGTCAATCAGCCCCAGCATTTT	CASSSGPQSRVNQPQHF
TRBV15	-	TRBJ2-5	-	TGTGCCACCAGCAGAGGCCGGGCCGCAAGGCAATTCGGAGAGACCCAGTACTTC	CATSRGRAARQFGETQYF
TRBV30	-	TRBJ2-3	-	TGTGCCTGGAGTGAGGTGGGACGGACCACAGATACGCAGTATTTT	CAWSEVGRTTDTQYF
TRBV6-6	few	TRBJ2-7	TRBD2	TGTGCCAGCAGTTACTCGACTAGCCACGAGCAGTACTTC	CASSYSTSHEQYF
TRBV10-3	-	TRBJ1-1	-	TGTGCCATCAGTGAGCCTCAGAGAAACACTGAAGCTTTCTTT	CAISEPQRNTEAFF
TRBV4-1	-	TRBJ1-2	-	TGCGCCAGCAGCCAAGATGCCGATAACTATGGCTACACCTTC	CASSQDADNYGYTF